This T cell receptor beta chain was sequenced in a study of blood T cell repertoires in COVID-19. Study summary: Samples representing acute and convalescent COVID-19 were sourced from the United States, Italy and Spain. PBMCs, B-cell-depleted T cells, or T cells provided the cDNA or gDNA that made up the material.

Original processing notes: Cell counts per sample came from amplifying reference gene primers. Assay: immunoSEQ multiplex PCR; the TCRdb copy retains only in-frame clones and omits some. That table furnishes V, J and clone size, whereas the DNA furnished D and trimming. The top ten clones hold 16% of a sample with fewer than 120,000 clones, 75% to 85% of them seen once. Trimming stripped 6 bases from V and 5 bases from J, with 10 bases between. Looked up from germline, CDR1 is ENHRY and CDR2 is SYGVKD. This CDR3 is 13 amino acids long. This clone occurred a few times. This clonotype originated in a woman in her sixties or seventies with acute or convalescent COVID-19. The chain joins TRBV10-3 to TRBJ2-2; perhaps TRBD1 as D (6 bases). The sequencing sample was made of peripheral blood. The CDR3 loop is CAIREGQTGELFF. The CDR3 nucleotides are TGTGCCATCAGGGAAGGACAGACCGGGGAGCTGTTTTTT.